A selection of T cell receptor beta chains follows, all from one sample in a study of cytomegalovirus exposure and HLA in healthy donors. Only in-frame clones appear in the TCRdb table, and some are missing; sequencing was by immunoSEQ multiplex PCR. The sample shows around 130,000 clones, about 81% of them seen only once. The sample comprised PBMCs. The receptors were sampled from a man aged 40-50 years in good health and CMV-seronegative. CDR3s include the opening cysteine and the closing phenylalanine or tryptophan. Fields, in order: J gene, V gene, CDR3 protein.

TRBJ2-5 | TRBV4-2 | CASSQGQRESGETQYF
TRBJ2-6 | TRBV7-6 | CASSSARGSSGANVLTF
TRBJ2-1 | TRBV7-6 | CASSLGRLASSYNEQFF
TRBJ1-6 | TRBV7-9 | CASSLGGGDRKSPLHF
TRBJ1-4 | TRBV9 | CASSAQATNEKLFF
TRBJ2-1 | TRBV4-3 | CASSQVGAGGGVNEQFF
TRBJ2-1 | TRBV6-5 | CASSYYTPGQGSEQFF
TRBJ1-1 | TRBV30 | CATLGGDVATEAFF
TRBJ2-3 | TRBV19 | CASRNSDTQYF
TRBJ1-2 | TRBV6-6 | CASSPYNQASNYGYTF
TRBJ2-6 | TRBV4-3 | CASSQDPGGSGANVLTF
TRBJ1-3 | TRBV7-2 | CASSPPGTIGNTIYF
TRBJ2-5 | TRBV7-6 | CASSHNLGTKETQYF
TRBJ2-3 | TRBV9 | CASSVAGLMPQYF
TRBJ1-6 | TRBV27 | CASSDRVGIAPLHF
TRBJ2-7 | TRBV9 | CASSPQGLAAYEQYF
TRBJ2-3 | TRBV5-1 | CASSLVLGRGTDTQYF
TRBJ2-5 | TRBV19 | CASSIFKTSGLQETQYF
TRBJ1-3 | TRBV10-3 | CAIREDMAGNTIYF
TRBJ1-5 | TRBV19 | CASSIWQDSNQPQHF
TRBJ2-1 | TRBV27 | CASSLSAGYYNEQFF
TRBJ2-3 | TRBV30 | CAWSGYGGTSGKADPQYF
TRBJ2-1 | TRBV14 | CASRPTSGTAGYYNEQFF
TRBJ1-2 | TRBV6-7 | CASSRPNRDRGHYGYTF
TRBJ1-1 | TRBV6-5 | CASRGEAVDTEAFF
TRBJ2-7 | TRBV28 | CASSFGPGQGYEQYF
TRBJ1-2 | TRBV27 | CASSFGRGLGYGYTF
TRBJ2-1 | TRBV5-4 | CASSLSSLLHEQFF
TRBJ1-1 | TRBV30 | CAWSVLGNTEAFF
TRBJ2-2 | TRBV28 | CASKYRTVPGELFF